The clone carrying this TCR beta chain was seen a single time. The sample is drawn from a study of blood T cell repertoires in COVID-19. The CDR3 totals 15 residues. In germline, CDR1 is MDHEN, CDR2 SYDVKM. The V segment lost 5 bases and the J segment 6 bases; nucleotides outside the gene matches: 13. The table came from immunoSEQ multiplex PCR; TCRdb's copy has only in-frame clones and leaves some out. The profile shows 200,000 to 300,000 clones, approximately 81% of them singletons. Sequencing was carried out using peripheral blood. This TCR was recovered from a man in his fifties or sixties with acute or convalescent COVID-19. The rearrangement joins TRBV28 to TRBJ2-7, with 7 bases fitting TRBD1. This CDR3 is CASSLPPPTGREQYF. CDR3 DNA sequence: TGTGCCAGCAGTCTTCCTCCTCCGACAGGGCGCGAGCAGTACTTC.